This T cell receptor (beta chain) was identified during a study of spatial heterogeneity in lung cancer. Background on the study: Unique TCR and UMI combinations averaged more than ten appearances each in raw reads.

The ends were cut back, 2 bases at V and 4 bases at J, with 14 bases in the middle. Germline V lookup: CDR1 MDHEN, CDR2 SYDVKM. The CDR3 consists of 15 residues. Time point of the sample: sample taken at primary tumor resection. Whole RNA obtained from tumor, nontumor lung or frozen PBMC underwent sequencing without sorting. Donation came from some 72 patients with untreated early-stage non-small cell lung cancer. Regarding the study as a whole: The appearance of ubiquitous expanded tumor TCRs in blood was greater at resection than follow-up.

This clonotype was counted ten times or more. Its target is unknown. TCR cDNA molecules each carried a unique molecular identifier. Each CDR3 protein is one row after TCRdb ran MiXCR on the 5' RACE reads. The sample lists tens of thousands of distinct CDR3 sequences, less than 5.5% occurring once. The genes are TRBV28 and TRBJ1-1; perhaps TRBD1 as D (5 bases). This TCR was sampled from a male donor with early-stage non-small cell lung cancer. The specimen was PBMCs, collected at surgery. In DNA, the CDR3 is TGTGCCAGCAGTTTAAGGGTAGGGGTGACCACTGAAGCTTTCTTT. Translation gives CASSLRVGVTTEAFF.